This passage covers 16 T cell receptor beta chains from one sample sequenced in a study of CXCR3-negative and CXCR3-positive naive CD8 T cells. The libraries of TRB cDNA were prepared using 5' RACE with UMI labels. TCRdb reprocessed the 5' RACE reads and reports one entry per CDR3 protein, with no DNA. This table lists 45,000 to 65,000 distinct CDR3 sequences. Sample: naive CXCR3- CD8+ T cells from blood. Subset defined: CD45RO-CCR7+CD27+CD95- naive CD8+ T cells lacking CXCR3 (TNR3-). Receptors originate from a human donor in good health. Some clones in this sample may be carry-over from other donors' samples.

The CDR3: CASSWGVGKTQYF. This chain links TRBV28 with TRBJ2-5; there is no DNA to check the TCRdb D call of TRBD1. This CDR3 has 13 amino acids. CDR1 and CDR2 from the germline V gene are MDHEN and SYDVKM.

The chain links TRBV11-2 to TRBJ1-1. Per the germline V gene, CDR1 is SGHAT and CDR2 is FQNNGV. The CDR3 runs 11 residues. CDR3 region: CASGGATEAFF.

This chain connects TRBV4-1 to TRBJ2-7. CDR3 length equals 17 residues. The germline V gene encodes CDR1 MGHRA and CDR2 YSYEKL. CDR3 sequence: CASSQEPQQESSYEQYF.

The J gene is TRBJ2-5, the V gene TRBV12-3 or TRBV12-4. The CDR3 is 14 amino acids. The CDR3 spells CASTQREAGETQYF.

The CDR3 spells CSVDPGRATNTQYF. The chain carries TRBV29-1 and TRBJ2-3; the TCRdb call, TRBD2, lacks DNA for checking. This CDR3 spans 14 amino acids. Germline CDR1 reads SQVTM; CDR2 reads ANQGSEA.

The V gene is TRBV28, the J gene TRBJ2-2; without DNA, the TCRdb call of TRBD2 cannot be checked. Germline V gene lookup returns CDR1 MDHEN and CDR2 SYDVKM. This CDR3 has 16 residues. The CDR3 region is CASSRLRSGRTGELFF.

The V and J genes are TRBV27 and TRBJ2-7; the TCRdb call, TRBD2, lacks DNA for checking. The CDR3 extends over 16 amino acids. Per the germline V gene, CDR1 is MNHEY and CDR2 is SMNVEV (reference sequence). CDR3 residues: CASSPLLAGDAYEQYF.

The rearrangement uses TRBV7-6 and TRBJ2-7. The V gene's germline CDR1 is SGHVS and CDR2 FNYEAQ. The CDR3 loop spans 14 amino acids. The chain's CDR3 is CASSLADGAYEQYF.

The chain's CDR3 is CASIPDGVGAEAFF. This chain uses TRBV7-6 with TRBJ1-1; absent DNA, TCRdb's TRBD1 call cannot be checked. The CDR3 runs 14 residues. Germline V gene sequence: CDR1 SGHVS, CDR2 FNYEAQ. Using reference TRBV7-6 and TRBJ1-1 for the parts outside the CDR3, the full variable domain is GAGVSQSPRYKVTKRGQDVALRCDPISGHVSLYWYRQALGQGPEFLTYFNYEAQQDKSGLPNDRFSAERPEGSISTLTIQRTEQRDSAMYRCASIPDGVGAEAFFGQGTRLTVV.

This chain links TRBV25-1 with TRBJ2-2. CDR3 length: 14 amino acids. CDR1 is MGHDK, CDR2 SYGVNS, per germline. CDR3 sequence reads: CASSEYFNTGELFF.

V and J are TRBV28 and TRBJ2-7; as DNA is missing, the TRBD1 call by TCRdb cannot be tested. The CDR3 has 15 amino acids. Germline V gives CDR1 MDHEN, CDR2 SYDVKM. Here the CDR3 reads CASSYADTTAYEQYF.

V gene TRBV6-5 combines with J gene TRBJ1-5; absent DNA, TCRdb's TRBD1 call cannot be checked. CDR3 length equals 13 residues. Germline loops: CDR1 MNHEY, CDR2 SVGAGI. The CDR3 is CASSQGDHQPQHF.

The V call is TRBV6-2 or TRBV6-3, the J call TRBJ2-1; TCRdb's D call, TRBD2, is unchecked because there is no DNA. The CDR3 is made up of 16 amino acids. CDR1 MNHEY and CDR2 SVGEGT come from the germline V gene. CDR3: CASSYAAGGFHNEQFF.

The chain employs TRBV5-1 and TRBJ1-2; without DNA, the TCRdb call of TRBD1 cannot be checked. The CDR3 is made up of 17 amino acids. Germline CDR1 reads SGHRS; CDR2 reads YFSETQ. The CDR3: CASYLGDRDNAHYGYTF.

The chain employs TRBV7-9 and TRBJ1-1. This CDR3 spans 14 amino acids. Germline CDR1 reads SEHNR; CDR2 reads FQNEAQ (reference sequence). The chain's CDR3 is CASSLALVPTEAFF.

This chain connects TRBV27 to TRBJ2-4; TCRdb outputs TRBD2, but without DNA this stays unchecked. Germline CDR1 and CDR2: MNHEY and SMNVEV (reference sequence). The CDR3 spans 15 residues. CDR3 in amino acids: CASSFVAGAKNIQYF.